Here is one TCR beta chain with its context. This CDR3 spans 14 amino acids. Germline V CDR1 and CDR2: MDHEN, SYDVKM. The V gene lost 6 bases and the J gene lost 0 bases, with 10 bases spanning the gap. This specimen comes from a study of blood T cell repertoires in COVID-19. As for the study in general: Sites in the United States, Italy and Spain provided acute and convalescent COVID-19 samples. PBMCs, B-cell-depleted T cells, or T cells were the source of the cDNA or gDNA that made up the material.

Methods used by the authors: Using reference gene primer amplification, nucleated cell counts were estimated. Generated by immunoSEQ multiplex PCR, the TCRdb table keeps only in-frame clones and is missing some. The D gene and trimming were derived from the DNA, and the V and J assignments and clone size from that table. In the table there are roughly 200,000 clones, about 85% of which are singletons. The rearrangement links TRBV28 to TRBJ2-3; D is perhaps TRBD2 (5 bases). The sample taken for sequencing was PBMCs or T cells enriched from blood (not recorded which). The origin of this receptor is a middle-aged man who had recovered from COVID-19. CDR3 DNA sequence: TGTGCCAGCAGAGAAACGGGGAGCACAGATACGCAGTATTTT. It encodes CASRETGSTDTQYF.